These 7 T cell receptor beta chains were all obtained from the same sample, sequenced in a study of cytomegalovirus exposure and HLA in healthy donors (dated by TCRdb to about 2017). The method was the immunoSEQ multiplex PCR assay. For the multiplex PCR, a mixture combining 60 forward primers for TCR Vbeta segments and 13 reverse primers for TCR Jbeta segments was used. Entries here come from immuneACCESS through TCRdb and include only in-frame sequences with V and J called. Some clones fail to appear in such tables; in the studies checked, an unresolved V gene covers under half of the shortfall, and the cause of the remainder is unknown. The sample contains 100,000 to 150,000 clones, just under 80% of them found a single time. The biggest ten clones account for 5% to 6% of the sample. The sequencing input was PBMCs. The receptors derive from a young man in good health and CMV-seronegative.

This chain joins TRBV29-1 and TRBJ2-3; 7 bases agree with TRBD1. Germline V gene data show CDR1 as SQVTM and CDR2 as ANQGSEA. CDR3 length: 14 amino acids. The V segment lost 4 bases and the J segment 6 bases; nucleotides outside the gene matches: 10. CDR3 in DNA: TGCAGCGTTGGAACAGGGGCTTCATTCGATACGCAGTATTTT. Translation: CSVGTGASFDTQYF.

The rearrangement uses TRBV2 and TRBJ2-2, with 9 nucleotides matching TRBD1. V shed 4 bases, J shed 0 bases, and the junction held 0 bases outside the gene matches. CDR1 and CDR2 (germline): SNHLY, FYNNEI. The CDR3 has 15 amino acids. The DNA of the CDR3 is TGTGCCAGCAGTGGACAGGGGGCGAACACCGGGGAGCTGTTTTTT. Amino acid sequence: CASSGQGANTGELFF.

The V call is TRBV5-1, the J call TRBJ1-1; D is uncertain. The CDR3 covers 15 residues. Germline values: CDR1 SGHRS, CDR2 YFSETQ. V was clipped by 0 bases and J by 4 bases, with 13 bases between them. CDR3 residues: CASSLDGSGGTEAFF. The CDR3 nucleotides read TGCGCCAGCAGCTTGGACGGTTCGGGAGGCACTGAAGCTTTCTTT.

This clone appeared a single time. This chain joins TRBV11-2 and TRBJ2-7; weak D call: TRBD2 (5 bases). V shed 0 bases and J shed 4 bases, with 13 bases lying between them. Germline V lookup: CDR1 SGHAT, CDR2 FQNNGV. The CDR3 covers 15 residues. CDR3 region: CASSLDWRAGYEQYF. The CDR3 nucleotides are TGTGCCAGCAGCTTAGATTGGCGGGCTGGTTACGAGCAGTACTTC. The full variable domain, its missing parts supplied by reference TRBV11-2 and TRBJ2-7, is EAGVAQSPRYKIIEKRQSVAFWCNPISGHATLYWYQQILGQGPKLLIQFQNNGVVDDSQLPKDRFSAERLKGVDSTLKIQPAKLEDSAVYLCASSLDWRAGYEQYFGPGTRLTVT.

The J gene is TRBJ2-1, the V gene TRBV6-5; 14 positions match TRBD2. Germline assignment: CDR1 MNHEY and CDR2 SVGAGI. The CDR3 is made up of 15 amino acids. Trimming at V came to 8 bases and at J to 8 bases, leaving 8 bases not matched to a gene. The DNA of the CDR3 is TGTGCCAGCGGCCTTCGACTAGCGGGAGGGGATGAGCAGTTCTTC. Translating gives CASGLRLAGGDEQFF.

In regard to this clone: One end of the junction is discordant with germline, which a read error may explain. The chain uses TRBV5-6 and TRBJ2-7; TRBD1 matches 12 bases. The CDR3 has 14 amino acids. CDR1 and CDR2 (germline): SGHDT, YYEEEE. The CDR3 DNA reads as TGTGCCAGCAGTTTGGGGACAGGGGGCTCCGAGCAGTACTTC. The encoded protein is CASSLGTGGSEQYF.

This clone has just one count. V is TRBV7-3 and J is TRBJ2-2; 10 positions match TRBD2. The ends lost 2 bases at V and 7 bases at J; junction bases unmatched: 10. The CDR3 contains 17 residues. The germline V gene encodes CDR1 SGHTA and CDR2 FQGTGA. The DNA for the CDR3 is TGTGCCAGCAGCTTATGGCCCCTAGCGGGAGTGGTCGGGGAGCTGTTTTTT. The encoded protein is CASSLWPLAGVVGELFF.